This T cell receptor (beta chain) is drawn from a study of blood T cell repertoires in COVID-19. As for the study in general: In each case, the material was cDNA or gDNA derived from T cells, B-cell-depleted T cells, or PBMCs.

The authors' processing: Reference gene primers were amplified, and this amplification served to estimate nucleated cell counts. The method was immunoSEQ multiplex PCR; TCRdb's version includes in-frame clones alone and lacks a portion of them. V, J and clone size are taken as reported in that table, and D and trimming were inferred from the DNA itself. The sample lists some 110,000 clones; approximately 80% were seen once. The TCR originated in a man aged 60-69 years with acute or convalescent COVID-19. The source material was peripheral blood.

Written as DNA, the CDR3 is TGTGCCAGCAGTAACAGGATCTCATCCCTCCACTTT. Its protein is CASSNRISSLHF. J is TRBJ1-6 and V is TRBV6-5, with D perhaps matching TRBD1 (5 bases). The CDR3 loop spans 12 amino acids. CDR1 MNHEY and CDR2 SVGAGI come from the germline V gene. The germline V and J ends were trimmed by 5 bases and 14 bases, with 13 bases remaining between them.